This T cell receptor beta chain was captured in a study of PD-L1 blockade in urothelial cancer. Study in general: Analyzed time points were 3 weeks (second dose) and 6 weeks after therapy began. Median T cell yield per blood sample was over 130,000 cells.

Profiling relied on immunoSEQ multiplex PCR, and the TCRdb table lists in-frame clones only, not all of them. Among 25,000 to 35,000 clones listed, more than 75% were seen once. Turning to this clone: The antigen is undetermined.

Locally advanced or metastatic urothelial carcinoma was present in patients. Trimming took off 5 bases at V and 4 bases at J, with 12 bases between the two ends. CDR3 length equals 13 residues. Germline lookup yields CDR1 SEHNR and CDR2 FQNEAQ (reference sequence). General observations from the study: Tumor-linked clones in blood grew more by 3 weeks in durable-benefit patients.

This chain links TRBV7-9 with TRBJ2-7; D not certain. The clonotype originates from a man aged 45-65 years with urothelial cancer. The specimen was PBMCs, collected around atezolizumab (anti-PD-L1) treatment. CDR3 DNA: TGTGCCAGCAGCGACTCTGGTTTGTACGAGCAGTACTTC. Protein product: CASSDSGLYEQYF.